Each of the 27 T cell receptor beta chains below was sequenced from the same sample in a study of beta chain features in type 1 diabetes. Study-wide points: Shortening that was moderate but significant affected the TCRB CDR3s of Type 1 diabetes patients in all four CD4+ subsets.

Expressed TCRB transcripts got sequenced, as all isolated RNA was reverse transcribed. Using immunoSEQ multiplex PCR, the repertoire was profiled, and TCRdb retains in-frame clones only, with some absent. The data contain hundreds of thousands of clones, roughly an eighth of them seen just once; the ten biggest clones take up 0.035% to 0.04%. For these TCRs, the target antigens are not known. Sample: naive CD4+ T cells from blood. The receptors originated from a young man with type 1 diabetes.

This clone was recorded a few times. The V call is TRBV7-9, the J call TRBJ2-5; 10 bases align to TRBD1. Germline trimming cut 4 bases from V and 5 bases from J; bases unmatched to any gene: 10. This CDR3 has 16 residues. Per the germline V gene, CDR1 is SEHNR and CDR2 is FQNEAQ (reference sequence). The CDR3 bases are TGTGCCAGCAGCTCCCGGGGACAGGGGTCGTGGGAGACCCAGTACTTC. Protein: CASSSRGQGSWETQYF.

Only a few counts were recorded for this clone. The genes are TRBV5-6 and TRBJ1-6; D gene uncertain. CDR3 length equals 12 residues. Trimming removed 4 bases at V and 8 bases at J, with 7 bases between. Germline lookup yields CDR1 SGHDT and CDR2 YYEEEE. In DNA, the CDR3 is TGTGCCAGCAGCAAGGACGATTCACCCCTCCACTTT. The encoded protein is CASSKDDSPLHF.

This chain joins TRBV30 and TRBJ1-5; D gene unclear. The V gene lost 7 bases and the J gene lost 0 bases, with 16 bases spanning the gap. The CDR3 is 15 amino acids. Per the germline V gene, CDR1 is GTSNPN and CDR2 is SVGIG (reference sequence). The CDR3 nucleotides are TGTGCCTACGAGGAGCAGGTATATAGCAATCAGCCCCAGCATTTT. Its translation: CAYEEQVYSNQPQHF.

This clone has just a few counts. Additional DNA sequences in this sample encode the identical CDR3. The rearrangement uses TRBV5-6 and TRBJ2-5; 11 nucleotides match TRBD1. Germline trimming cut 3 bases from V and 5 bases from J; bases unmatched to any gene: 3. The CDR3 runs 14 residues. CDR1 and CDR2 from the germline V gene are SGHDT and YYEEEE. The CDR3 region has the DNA TGTGCCAGCAGCTCCGGACAGGGGGCGGAGACCCAGTACTTC. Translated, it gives CASSSGQGAETQYF. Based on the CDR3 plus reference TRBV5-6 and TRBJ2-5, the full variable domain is DAGVTQSPTHLIKTRGQQVTLRCSPKSGHDTVSWYQQALGQGPQFIFQYYEEEERQRGNFPDRFSGHQFPNYSSELNVNALLLGDSALYLCASSSGQGAETQYFGPGTRLLVL.

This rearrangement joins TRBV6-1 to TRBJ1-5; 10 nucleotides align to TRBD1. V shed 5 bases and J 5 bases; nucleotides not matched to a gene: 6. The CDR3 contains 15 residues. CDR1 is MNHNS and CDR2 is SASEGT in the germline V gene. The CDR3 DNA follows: TGTGCCAGCAGTCAGACAGGGGGCTGGGATCAGCCCCAGCATTTT. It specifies CASSQTGGWDQPQHF.

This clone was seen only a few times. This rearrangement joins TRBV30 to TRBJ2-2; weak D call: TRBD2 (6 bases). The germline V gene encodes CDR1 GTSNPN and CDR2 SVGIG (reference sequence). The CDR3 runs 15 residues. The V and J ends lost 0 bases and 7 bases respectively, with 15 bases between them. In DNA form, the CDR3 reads TGTGCCTGGAGTGTAGGAGGGGCGCCGGGCGGGGAGCTGTTTTTT. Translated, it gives CAWSVGGAPGGELFF.

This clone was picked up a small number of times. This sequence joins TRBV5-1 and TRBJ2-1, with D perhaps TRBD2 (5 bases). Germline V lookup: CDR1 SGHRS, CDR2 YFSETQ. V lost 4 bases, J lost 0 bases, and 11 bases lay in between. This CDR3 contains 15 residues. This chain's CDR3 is CASSPDSFSYNEQFF. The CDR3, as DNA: TGCGCCAGCAGCCCGGACTCTTTCTCCTACAATGAGCAGTTCTTC. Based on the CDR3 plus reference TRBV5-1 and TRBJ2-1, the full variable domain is KAGVTQTPRYLIKTRGQQVTLSCSPISGHRSVSWYQQTPGQGLQFLFEYFSETQRNKGNFPGRFSGRQFSNSRSEMNVSTLELGDSALYLCASSPDSFSYNEQFFGPGTRLTVL.

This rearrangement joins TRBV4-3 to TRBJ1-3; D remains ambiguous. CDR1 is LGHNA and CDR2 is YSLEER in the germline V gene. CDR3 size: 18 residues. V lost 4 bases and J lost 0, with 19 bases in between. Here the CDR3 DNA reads TGCGCCAGCAGCCCAAGACGTGGCAGGACCGTCTCTGGAAACACCATATATTTT. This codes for CASSPRRGRTVSGNTIYF.

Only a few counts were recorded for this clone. DNA for the CDR3: TGTGCCAGCGGGATGGCCGGGCGGGAGAGGCTGTTCTTC. Amino acids: CASGMAGRERLFF. This chain connects TRBV7-2 to TRBJ2-1, with 7 bases that match TRBD2. The CDR3 spans 13 residues. The V and J ends lost 8 bases and 15 bases, in that order; junction bases with no gene match: 16. The germline V gene encodes CDR1 SGHTA and CDR2 FQGNSA.

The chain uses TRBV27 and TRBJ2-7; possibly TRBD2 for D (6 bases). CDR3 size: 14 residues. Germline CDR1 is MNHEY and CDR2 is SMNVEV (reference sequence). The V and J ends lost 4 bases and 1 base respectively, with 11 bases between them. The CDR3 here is CASSSPGLSYEQYF. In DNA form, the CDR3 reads TGTGCCAGCAGTTCCCCGGGACTGTCCTACGAGCAGTACTTC.

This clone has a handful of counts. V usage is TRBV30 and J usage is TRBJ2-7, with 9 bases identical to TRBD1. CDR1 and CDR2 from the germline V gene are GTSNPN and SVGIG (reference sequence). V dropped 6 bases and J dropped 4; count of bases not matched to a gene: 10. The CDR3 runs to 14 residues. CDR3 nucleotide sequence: TGTGCCTGCTCCCGGGACAGGGCTTCGTACGAGCAGTACTTC. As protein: CACSRDRASYEQYF.

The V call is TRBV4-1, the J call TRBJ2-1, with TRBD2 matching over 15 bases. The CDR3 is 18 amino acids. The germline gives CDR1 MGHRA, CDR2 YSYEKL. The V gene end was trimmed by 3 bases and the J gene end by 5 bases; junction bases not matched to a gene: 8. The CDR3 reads CASSHDGLAGGPNNEQFF. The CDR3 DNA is TGCGCCAGCAGCCACGACGGACTAGCGGGAGGGCCCAACAATGAGCAGTTCTTC.

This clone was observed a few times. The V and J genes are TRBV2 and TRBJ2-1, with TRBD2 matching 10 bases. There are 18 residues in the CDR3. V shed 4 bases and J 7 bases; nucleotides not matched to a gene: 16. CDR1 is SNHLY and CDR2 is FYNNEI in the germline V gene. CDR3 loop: CASSGGLGLAGAGNEQFF. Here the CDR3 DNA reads TGTGCCAGCAGTGGTGGGTTGGGGCTAGCGGGGGCCGGGAATGAGCAGTTCTTC.

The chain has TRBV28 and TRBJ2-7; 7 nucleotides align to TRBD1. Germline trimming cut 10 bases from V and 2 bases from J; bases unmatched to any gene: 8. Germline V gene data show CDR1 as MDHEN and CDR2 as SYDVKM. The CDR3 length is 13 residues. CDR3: CATTTGTAYEQYF. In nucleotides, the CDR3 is TGTGCCACCACTACCGGGACAGCCTACGAGCAGTACTTC.

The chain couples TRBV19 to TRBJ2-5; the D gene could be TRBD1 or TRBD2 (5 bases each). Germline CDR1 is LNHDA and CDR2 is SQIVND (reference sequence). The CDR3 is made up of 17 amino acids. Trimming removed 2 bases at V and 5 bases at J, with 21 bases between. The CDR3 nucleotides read TGTGCCAGTAGTATAACGCAGGGACGCGAGCTTCTTGAGACCCAGTACTTC. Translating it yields CASSITQGRELLETQYF.

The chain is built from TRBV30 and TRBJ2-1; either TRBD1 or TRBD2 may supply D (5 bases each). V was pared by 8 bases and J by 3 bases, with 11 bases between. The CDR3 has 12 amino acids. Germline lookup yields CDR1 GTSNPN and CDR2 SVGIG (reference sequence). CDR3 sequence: CAGRGYYNEQFF. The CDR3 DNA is TGTGCCGGACGGGGCTACTACAATGAGCAGTTCTTC.

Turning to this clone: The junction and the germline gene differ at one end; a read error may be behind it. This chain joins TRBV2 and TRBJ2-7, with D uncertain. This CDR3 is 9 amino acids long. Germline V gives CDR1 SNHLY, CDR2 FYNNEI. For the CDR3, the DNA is TGTGCCAGCAGTGAAGGATCTCTCTTC. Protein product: CASSEGSLF.

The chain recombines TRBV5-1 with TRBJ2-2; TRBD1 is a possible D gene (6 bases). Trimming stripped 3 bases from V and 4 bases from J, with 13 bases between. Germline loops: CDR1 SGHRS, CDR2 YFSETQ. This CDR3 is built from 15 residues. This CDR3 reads CASSSDNRVTGELFF. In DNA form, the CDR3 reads TGCGCCAGCAGCTCGGATAACAGGGTCACCGGGGAGCTGTTTTTT.

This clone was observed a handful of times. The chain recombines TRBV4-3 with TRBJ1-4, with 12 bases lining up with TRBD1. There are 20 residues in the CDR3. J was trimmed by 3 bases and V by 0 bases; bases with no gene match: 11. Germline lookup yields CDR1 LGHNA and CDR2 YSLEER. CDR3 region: CASSQDRRDRGRVSNEKLFF. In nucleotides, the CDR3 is TGCGCCAGCAGCCAAGATCGAAGGGACAGGGGGCGCGTATCTAATGAAAAACTGTTTTTT.

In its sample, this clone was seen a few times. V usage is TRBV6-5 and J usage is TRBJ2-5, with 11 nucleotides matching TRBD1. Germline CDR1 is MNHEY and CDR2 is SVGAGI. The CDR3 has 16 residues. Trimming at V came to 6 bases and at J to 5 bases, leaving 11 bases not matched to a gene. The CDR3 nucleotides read TGTGCCAGCAGCTACACGGGACAGGGGGTCGTCGAGACCCAGTACTTC. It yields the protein CASSYTGQGVVETQYF.

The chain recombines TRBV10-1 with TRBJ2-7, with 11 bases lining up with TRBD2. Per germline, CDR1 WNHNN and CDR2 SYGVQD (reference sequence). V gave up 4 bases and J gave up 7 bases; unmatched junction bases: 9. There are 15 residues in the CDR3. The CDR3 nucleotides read TGCGCCAGCAGTGCAGGGACTAGCGGCGTCGGGGAGCAGTACTTC. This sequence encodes CASSAGTSGVGEQYF.

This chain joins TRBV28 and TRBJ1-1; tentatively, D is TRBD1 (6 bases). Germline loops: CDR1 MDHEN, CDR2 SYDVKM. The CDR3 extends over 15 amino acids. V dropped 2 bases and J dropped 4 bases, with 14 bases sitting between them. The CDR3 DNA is TGTGCCAGCAGTTTAACACAGGGCTCAGGCACTGAAGCTTTCTTT. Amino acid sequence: CASSLTQGSGTEAFF.

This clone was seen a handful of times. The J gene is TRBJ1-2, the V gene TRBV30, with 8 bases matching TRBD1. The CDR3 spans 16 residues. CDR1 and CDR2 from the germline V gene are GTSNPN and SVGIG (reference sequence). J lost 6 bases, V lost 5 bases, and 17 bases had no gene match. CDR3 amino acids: CAWGNPEAGGPDGYTF. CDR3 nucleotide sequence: TGTGCCTGGGGGAACCCCGAGGCAGGGGGCCCCGATGGCTACACCTTC.

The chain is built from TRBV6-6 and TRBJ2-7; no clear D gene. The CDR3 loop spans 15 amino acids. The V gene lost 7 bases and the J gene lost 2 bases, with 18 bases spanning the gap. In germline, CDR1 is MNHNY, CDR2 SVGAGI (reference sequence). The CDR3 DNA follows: TGTGCCAGCAACCCACGGGCAGGATTAACCTACGAGCAGTACTTC. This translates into CASNPRAGLTYEQYF.

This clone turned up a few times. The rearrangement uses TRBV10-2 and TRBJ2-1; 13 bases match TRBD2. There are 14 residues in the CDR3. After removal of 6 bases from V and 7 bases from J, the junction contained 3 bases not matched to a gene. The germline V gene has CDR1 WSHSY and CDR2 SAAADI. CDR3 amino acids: CASRLAGGGNEQFF. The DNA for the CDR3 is TGCGCCAGCAGACTAGCGGGAGGGGGGAATGAGCAGTTCTTC.

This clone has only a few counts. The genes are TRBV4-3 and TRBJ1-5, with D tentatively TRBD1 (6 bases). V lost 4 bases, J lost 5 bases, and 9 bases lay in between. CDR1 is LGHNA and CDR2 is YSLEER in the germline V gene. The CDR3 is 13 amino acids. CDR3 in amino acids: CASSPGQHQPQHF. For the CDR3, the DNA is TGCGCCAGCAGCCCCGGACAGCATCAGCCCCAGCATTTT.

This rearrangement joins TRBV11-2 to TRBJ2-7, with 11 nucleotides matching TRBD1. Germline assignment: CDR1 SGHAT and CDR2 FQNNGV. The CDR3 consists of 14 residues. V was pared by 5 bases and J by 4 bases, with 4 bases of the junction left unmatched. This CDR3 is CASSPGQGGYEQYF. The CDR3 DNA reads TGTGCCAGCAGCCCGGGACAGGGGGGGTACGAGCAGTACTTC.